The 17 T cell receptor beta chains below all came from one sample that was sequenced in a study of cytomegalovirus exposure and HLA in healthy donors. Researchers ran the PCR with 60 Vbeta and 13 Jbeta primers. Here immunoSEQ multiplex PCR was the method, and the copy in TCRdb shows in-frame clones only, minus some. The table has under 200,000 clones, 75% seen once. Sequenced sample: PBMCs. The receptor source for this set is a male donor in good health and CMV-seronegative.

A few counts support this clone. J is TRBJ1-1 and V is TRBV11-1; D may be TRBD1 (6 bases). Trimming cost V 3 bases and J 10 bases, with 12 bases left between them. This CDR3 has 12 amino acids. CDR1 is SGHAT and CDR2 is FQDESV in the germline V gene (reference sequence). The CDR3 sequence is CASSFATGGAFF. The CDR3 DNA reads TGTGCCAGCAGCTTCGCGACAGGAGGAGCTTTCTTT.

V gene TRBV27 combines with J gene TRBJ1-1, with TRBD1 identical over 9 bases. Germline CDR1 MNHEY, CDR2 SMNVEV (reference sequence). Unmatched junction bases numbered 8, after V lost 7 bases and J lost 2 bases. This CDR3 is 15 amino acids long. Written as DNA, the CDR3 is TGTGCCAGCAATAACCCGGGACAGGGTAACACTGAAGCTTTCTTT. As protein: CASNNPGQGNTEAFF.

The sample holds a few counts of this clone. The CDR3 nucleotides are TGTGCCAGCTCACCAGGGTTCGACATCTATGGCTACACCTTC. Translating it yields CASSPGFDIYGYTF. The chain employs TRBV18 and TRBJ1-2; no reliable D call. Germline V CDR1 and CDR2: KGHSH, LQKENI. V lost 2 bases and J 4 bases, leaving 11 bases between the germline ends. This CDR3 is 14 amino acids long.

The CDR3 region is CASSLGTGADQPQHF. The CDR3 DNA reads TGTGCCAGCAGCTTAGGGACAGGGGCGGATCAGCCCCAGCATTTT. The chain employs TRBV7-2 and TRBJ1-5; 9 bases align to TRBD1. This CDR3 has 15 residues. V dropped 1 base and J dropped 5; count of bases not matched to a gene: 3. Germline CDR1 is SGHTA and CDR2 is FQGNSA.

This clone was found a few times. V is TRBV2 and J is TRBJ2-7; TRBD1 is a possible D gene (6 bases). V lost 4 bases, J lost 3 bases, and 13 bases lay in between. The CDR3 length is 14 residues. Looked up from germline, CDR1 is SNHLY and CDR2 is FYNNEI. CDR3 residues: CASSGLQGGYEQYF. In DNA, the CDR3 is TGTGCCAGCAGTGGGCTACAGGGCGGCTACGAGCAGTACTTC.

V usage is TRBV28 and J usage is TRBJ1-5; D is possibly TRBD1 (5 bases). Trimming removed 5 bases from V and 7 bases from J, with 18 bases in between. The CDR3 loop spans 15 amino acids. Germline values: CDR1 MDHEN, CDR2 SYDVKM. The CDR3 sequence is CASSPRRVGGQPQHF. The CDR3 DNA is TGTGCCAGCAGTCCCCGTCGGGTGGGGGGGCAGCCCCAGCATTTT.

In nucleotides, the CDR3 is TGTGCCAGCAGCTTAACGCGACAGGGCCTCAATGAGCAGTTCTTC. It is translated as CASSLTRQGLNEQFF. The chain carries TRBV7-8 and TRBJ2-1, with 7 bases identical to TRBD1. CDR3 size: 15 residues. Germline CDR1 and CDR2: SGHVS and FQNEAQ. The ends lost 2 bases at V and 6 bases at J; junction bases unmatched: 7.

The genes are TRBV4-1 and TRBJ2-4, with 10 bases matching TRBD2. V was clipped by 4 bases and J by 3 bases; unmatched bases: 9. Germline V gene sequence: CDR1 MGHRA, CDR2 YSYEKL. The CDR3 loop spans 17 amino acids. The CDR3 loop reads CASSPPEREGVKNIQYF. As DNA, the CDR3 is TGCGCCAGCAGCCCCCCCGAGCGGGAGGGCGTCAAAAACATTCAGTACTTC.

A single count supports this clone. The rearrangement links TRBV4-2 to TRBJ1-1; D may be TRBD1 (5 bases). Germline V gene lookup returns CDR1 LGHNA and CDR2 YNFKEQ. The CDR3 contains 16 residues. Trimming shortened V by 3 bases and J by 4 bases, and 18 bases separated the two germline ends. The chain's CDR3 is CASSHGEGSGATEAFF. The CDR3 nucleotides are TGTGCCAGCAGCCACGGGGAGGGCTCCGGGGCCACTGAAGCTTTCTTT.

In nucleotides, the CDR3 is TGTGCCATCCTTGGACAGTTTCTTGAAGCTTTCTTT. Its protein is CAILGQFLEAFF. The gene calls are TRBV6-1 and TRBJ1-1, with D perhaps TRBD1 (6 bases). CDR3 length equals 12 residues. CDR1 and CDR2 from the germline V gene are MNHNS and SASEGT. Trimming removed 10 bases at V and 7 bases at J, with 16 bases between.

CDR3 in amino acids: CASSSSTNTGELFF. CDR3 DNA: TGTGCCAGCAGCTCCTCTACGAACACCGGGGAGCTGTTTTTT. This chain connects TRBV11-2 to TRBJ2-2; D gene ambiguous. CDR1 and CDR2 (germline): SGHAT, FQNNGV. V dropped 4 bases and J dropped 0 bases, with 6 bases sitting between them. The CDR3 runs 14 residues. Using reference TRBV11-2 and TRBJ2-2 for the parts outside the CDR3, the full variable domain is EAGVAQSPRYKIIEKRQSVAFWCNPISGHATLYWYQQILGQGPKLLIQFQNNGVVDDSQLPKDRFSAERLKGVDSTLKIQPAKLEDSAVYLCASSSSTNTGELFFGEGSRLTVL.

The CDR3 DNA is TGCGCCAGCAGCTTGGCGGGACAATGGAACACTGAAGCTTTCTTT. Residues: CASSLAGQWNTEAFF. The chain links TRBV5-1 to TRBJ1-1; possible D gene TRBD1, 6 bases. V lost 0 bases and J lost 1, with 10 bases in between. CDR1 is SGHRS and CDR2 is YFSETQ in the germline V gene. The CDR3 length is 15 residues.

The V and J genes are TRBV29-1 and TRBJ1-4, with D tentatively TRBD1 (6 bases). Germline V gene lookup returns CDR1 SQVTM and CDR2 ANQGSEA. Trimming removed 0 bases from V and 10 bases from J, with 15 bases in between. This CDR3 comprises 14 residues. The CDR3 DNA follows: TGCAGCGTTGAAGATGGATTCAGGGGTGGAAAACTGTTTTTT. It specifies CSVEDGFRGGKLFF.

The chain has TRBV6-4 and TRBJ2-1; 9 positions agree with TRBD2. The V gene end was trimmed by 0 bases and the J gene end by 3 bases; junction bases not matched to a gene: 3. Germline V gene sequence: CDR1 MRHNA, CDR2 SNTAGT. CDR3 length equals 16 residues. The CDR3 DNA sequence: TGTGCCAGCAGTGACTCGGGCGGGGGGGACTACAATGAGCAGTTCTTC. Protein: CASSDSGGGDYNEQFF.

The chain is built from TRBV4-2 and TRBJ1-1; the match to TRBD1 covers 9 bases. The V and J ends lost 4 bases and 6 bases, in that order; junction bases with no gene match: 6. CDR3 length equals 14 residues. The germline gives CDR1 LGHNA, CDR2 YNFKEQ. CDR3 sequence: CASSRGTGWPEAFF. CDR3 nucleotide sequence: TGTGCCAGCAGCCGTGGGACAGGGTGGCCTGAAGCTTTCTTT.

This clone occurred a few times. The J gene is TRBJ1-6, the V gene TRBV2; D gene unclear. The germline V gene has CDR1 SNHLY and CDR2 FYNNEI. The CDR3 consists of 13 residues. V lost 11 bases and J lost 0, with 8 bases in between. CDR3 in amino acids: CAGQSSYNSPLHF. The DNA for the CDR3 is TGTGCCGGCCAAAGCTCCTATAATTCACCCCTCCACTTT.

The rearrangement joins TRBV30 to TRBJ2-3, with 7 bases fitting TRBD2. The CDR3 spans 13 residues. Germline V gene data show CDR1 as GTSNPN and CDR2 as SVGIG (reference sequence). Trimming cost V 7 bases and J 2 bases; bases outside gene matches: 6. CDR3 sequence (DNA): TGTGCCTCTAGCAGGGACTACACAGATACGCAGTATTTT. Translated: CASSRDYTDTQYF.